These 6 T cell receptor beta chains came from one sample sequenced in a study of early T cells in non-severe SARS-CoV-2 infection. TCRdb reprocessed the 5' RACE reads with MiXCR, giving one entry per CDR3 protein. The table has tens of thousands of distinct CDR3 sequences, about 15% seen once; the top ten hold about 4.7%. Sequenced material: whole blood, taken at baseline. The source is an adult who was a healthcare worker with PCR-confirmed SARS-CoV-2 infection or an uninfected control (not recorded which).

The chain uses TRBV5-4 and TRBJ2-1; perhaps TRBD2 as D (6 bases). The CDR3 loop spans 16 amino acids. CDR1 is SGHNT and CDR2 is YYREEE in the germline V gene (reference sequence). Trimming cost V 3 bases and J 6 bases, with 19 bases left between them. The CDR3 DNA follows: TGTGCCAGCAGCTCCAAGGCGGGACGGAGAAGCAATGAGCAGTTCTTC. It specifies CASSSKAGRRSNEQFF.

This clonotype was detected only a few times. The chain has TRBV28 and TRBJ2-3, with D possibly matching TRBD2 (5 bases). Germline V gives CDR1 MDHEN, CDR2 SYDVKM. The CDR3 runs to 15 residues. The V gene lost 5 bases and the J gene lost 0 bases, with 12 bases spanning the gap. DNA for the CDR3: TGTGCCAGCAGTGAACTGACTAAAAGCACAGATACGCAGTATTTT. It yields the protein CASSELTKSTDTQYF.

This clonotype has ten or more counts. The DNA for the CDR3 is TGCAGTGCTAGAGTCCTCCCGAGGGCCGTCCAAGCTGGAAACACCATATATTTT. Translated, it gives CSARVLPRAVQAGNTIYF. This sequence joins TRBV20-1 and TRBJ1-3; D is uncertain. The germline CDR1 and CDR2 sequences are DFQATT and SNEGSKA (reference sequence). Between the trimmed V and J ends, which lost 1 base and 2 bases, there was a span of 21 bases. This CDR3 has 18 amino acids.

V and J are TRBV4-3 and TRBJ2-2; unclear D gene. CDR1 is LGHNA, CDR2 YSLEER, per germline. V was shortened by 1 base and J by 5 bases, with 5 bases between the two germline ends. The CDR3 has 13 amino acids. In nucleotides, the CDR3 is TGCGCCAGCAGCCAAGTGCGAACCGGGGAGCTGTTTTTT. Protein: CASSQVRTGELFF.

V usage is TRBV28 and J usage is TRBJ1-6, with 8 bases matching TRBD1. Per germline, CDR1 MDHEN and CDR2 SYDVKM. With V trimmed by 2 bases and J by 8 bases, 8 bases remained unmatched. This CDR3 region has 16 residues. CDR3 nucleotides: TGTGCCAGCAGTTTAAGATCAGGGGGCTTATATTCACCCCTCCACTTT. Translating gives CASSLRSGGLYSPLHF.

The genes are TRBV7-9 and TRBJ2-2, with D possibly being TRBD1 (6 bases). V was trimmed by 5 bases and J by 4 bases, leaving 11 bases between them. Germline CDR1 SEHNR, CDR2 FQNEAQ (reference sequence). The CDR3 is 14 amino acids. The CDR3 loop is CASSPTGRTGELFF. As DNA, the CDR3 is TGTGCCAGCAGCCCCACAGGGCGCACCGGGGAGCTGTTTTTT. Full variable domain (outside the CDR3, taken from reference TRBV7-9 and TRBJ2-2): DTGVSQNPRHKITKRGQNVTFRCDPISEHNRLYWYRQTLGQGPEFLTYFQNEAQLEKSRLLSDRFSAERPKGSFSTLEIQRTEQGDSAMYLCASSPTGRTGELFFGEGSRLTVL.